The 15 T cell receptor beta chains reported below all come from one sample, sequenced in a study of OX40 agonist ivuxolimab in advanced cancers. Assay: immunoSEQ multiplex PCR; the TCRdb copy retains only in-frame clones and omits some. The table lists around 9,700 clones, roughly 80% of them singletons, with more than 25% in the top ten. This specimen was CD4+ or CD8+ T cells sorted from blood, taken in a trial of the OX40 agonist ivuxolimab. These receptors were obtained from an adult with an advanced solid tumor such as melanoma, head and neck, liver or kidney cancer.

This clone was detected once. The V and J genes are TRBV29-1 and TRBJ2-5; 9 bases match TRBD1. Trimming cost V 3 bases and J 5 bases; bases outside gene matches: 4. Germline CDR1 is SQVTM and CDR2 is ANQGSEA. CDR3 length: 13 amino acids. CDR3 nucleotide sequence: TGCAGCGTTGATGACAGGGGGTCTGAGACCCAGTACTTC. Translating gives CSVDDRGSETQYF.

The chain couples TRBV9 to TRBJ1-3, with D uncertain. This CDR3 is 14 amino acids long. The germline V and J ends were trimmed by 3 bases and 0 bases, with 7 bases remaining between them. The germline V gene encodes CDR1 SGDLS and CDR2 YYNGEE. DNA for the CDR3: TGTGCCAGCAGCGCCCTTAGCTCTGGAAACACCATATATTTT. Protein product: CASSALSSGNTIYF.

The rearrangement uses TRBV7-5 and TRBJ2-1; the table's D call, TRBD2, has no DNA check behind it. TRBV7-5 is given as a pseudogene. The CDR3 spans 13 residues. CDR3 sequence: CASSEVSGNEQFF. CDR3 nucleotides: TGTGCCAGCAGCGAAGTAAGCGGAAATGAGCAGTTCTTC.

By share of the sample, this clone is large. V is TRBV21-1 and J is TRBJ2-7; the D call of TRBD1 is as the table states it, not checked on the DNA. TRBV21-1 is labeled a pseudogene. CDR3 length: 13 amino acids. The chain's CDR3 is CANGTGTGVEQYF. CDR3 nucleotides: TGTGCCAACGGAACCGGGACAGGGGTCGAGCAGTACTTC.

This clone has just one count. This chain connects TRBV4-2 to TRBJ2-7, with a weak D call TRBD1 (6 bases). The CDR3 consists of 15 residues. V dropped 4 bases and J dropped 0 bases, with 13 bases sitting between them. Looked up from germline, CDR1 is LGHNA and CDR2 is YNFKEQ. The CDR3 sequence: CASSPYGDNSYEQYF. The CDR3 nucleotides are TGTGCCAGCAGCCCCTATGGGGACAACTCCTACGAGCAGTACTTC.

The rearrangement joins TRBV7-2 to TRBJ2-3; D not resolved. Trimming took off 6 bases at V and 1 base at J, with 8 bases between the two ends. This CDR3 is built from 13 residues. Germline V gene lookup returns CDR1 SGHTA and CDR2 FQGNSA. The CDR3 reads CASRGRGTDTQYF. Here the CDR3 DNA reads TGTGCCAGCAGGGGTCGGGGCACAGATACGCAGTATTTT.

Notes on this clone: This sample includes further DNA sequences coding for the same CDR3. CDR3 in DNA: TGTGCCAGCAGTTACTCATGGGGTAGCAATCAGCCCCAGCATTTT. The encoded protein is CASSYSWGSNQPQHF. The chain links TRBV6-5 to TRBJ1-5; no clear D. The CDR3 covers 15 residues. Germline V gene data show CDR1 as MNHEY and CDR2 as SVGAGI. V was shortened by 0 bases and J by 0 bases, with 6 bases between the two germline ends.

The rearrangement links TRBV11-2 to TRBJ1-6; D perhaps matches TRBD1 (5 bases). The CDR3 length is 17 residues. CDR1 and CDR2 from the germline V gene are SGHAT and FQNNGV. Trimming pared 4 bases from V and 8 bases from J, leaving 21 bases between. The CDR3 spells CASSYGTPSTAYSPLHF. DNA for the CDR3: TGTGCCAGCAGCTACGGGACGCCTTCTACCGCTTATTCACCCCTCCACTTT.

CDR3 sequence reads: CASSQTDPRGLVGTGELFF. For the CDR3, the DNA is TGTGCCAGCAGTCAAACCGACCCCAGGGGGCTAGTGGGCACCGGGGAGCTGTTTTTT. The rearrangement links TRBV2 to TRBJ2-2, with 8 bases aligning to TRBD1. Trimming cost V 5 bases and J 4 bases; bases outside gene matches: 18. The CDR3 extends over 19 amino acids. Germline-derived CDR1 and CDR2 are SNHLY and FYNNEI.

The rearrangement links TRBV14 to TRBJ2-1; 12 bases fit TRBD1. V lost 0 bases, J lost 7 bases, and 7 bases stayed unmatched. In germline, CDR1 is SGHDN, CDR2 FVKESK. The CDR3 runs to 17 residues. Here the CDR3 DNA reads TGTGCCAGCAGCCAAGATACGGGACAGGGGGCGAGGAATGAGCAGTTCTTC. Translated: CASSQDTGQGARNEQFF.

This sequence joins TRBV5-1 and TRBJ2-1; D perhaps matches TRBD2 (6 bases). Trimming shortened V by 9 bases and J by 8 bases, and 21 bases separated the two germline ends. The germline CDR1 and CDR2 sequences are SGHRS and YFSETQ. This CDR3 comprises 14 residues. The CDR3 loop is CATTGPGDRDEQFF. CDR3 coding DNA: TGCGCCACCACCGGACCGGGAGACAGAGATGAGCAGTTCTTC.

The chain links TRBV10-1 to TRBJ1-1; D remains unclear. The CDR3 has 13 amino acids. The V end was cut by 9 bases, the J end by 4 bases, with 15 bases between. Germline loops: CDR1 WNHNN, CDR2 SYGVQD (reference sequence). CDR3 region: CASGPGPTTEAFF. CDR3 sequence (DNA): TGCGCCAGTGGCCCAGGACCCACCACTGAAGCTTTCTTT.

The chain couples TRBV27 to TRBJ2-7; D may match TRBD1 or TRBD2 (6 bases each). V was trimmed by 4 bases and J by 2 bases, leaving 12 bases between them. Germline-derived CDR1 and CDR2 are MNHEY and SMNVEV (reference sequence). The length of the CDR3 is 14 residues. In DNA form, the CDR3 reads TGTGCCAGCAGTTCCGGCGGGACAACCTACGAGCAGTACTTC. Residues: CASSSGGTTYEQYF.

This rearrangement joins TRBV9 to TRBJ1-1; D ambiguous. V was trimmed by 4 bases and J by 3 bases, leaving 13 bases between them. CDR3 length: 14 amino acids. In germline, CDR1 is SGDLS, CDR2 YYNGEE. CDR3 loop: CASSPSALDTEAFF. DNA of the CDR3: TGTGCCAGCAGCCCATCCGCCCTGGACACTGAAGCTTTCTTT.

The chain joins TRBV6-6 to TRBJ2-2; 13 bases align to TRBD2. The CDR3 sequence is 15 residues long. The V gene end was trimmed by 7 bases and the J gene end by 6 bases; junction bases not matched to a gene: 5. CDR1 and CDR2 from the germline V gene are MNHNY and SVGAGI (reference sequence). The DNA for the CDR3 is TGTGCCAGCACCGGACTAGCGGGAGTAGCCGGGGAGCTGTTTTTT. Residues: CASTGLAGVAGELFF.